What follows describes a single TCR beta chain. The sample is drawn from a study of blood T cell repertoires in COVID-19. Study details: Sources were T cells, B-cell-depleted T cells, or PBMCs; the material itself was cDNA or gDNA.

Libraries were prepared by immunoSEQ multiplex PCR; TCRdb keeps only in-frame clonotypes and omits some of them. The table includes around 15,000 clones, roughly nine tenths detected once. The CDR3 covers 13 residues. CDR1 SGDLS and CDR2 YYNGEE come from the germline V gene. The ends were cut back, 0 bases at V and 6 bases at J, with 7 bases in the middle. The sequence came from a man aged 55 to 70 with acute or convalescent COVID-19. The sample taken for sequencing was peripheral blood. The chain links TRBV9 to TRBJ2-1; D is ambiguous. DNA for the CDR3: TGTGCCAGCAGCGTAGGCCATAGCAATGAGCAGTTCTTC. This translates into CASSVGHSNEQFF.